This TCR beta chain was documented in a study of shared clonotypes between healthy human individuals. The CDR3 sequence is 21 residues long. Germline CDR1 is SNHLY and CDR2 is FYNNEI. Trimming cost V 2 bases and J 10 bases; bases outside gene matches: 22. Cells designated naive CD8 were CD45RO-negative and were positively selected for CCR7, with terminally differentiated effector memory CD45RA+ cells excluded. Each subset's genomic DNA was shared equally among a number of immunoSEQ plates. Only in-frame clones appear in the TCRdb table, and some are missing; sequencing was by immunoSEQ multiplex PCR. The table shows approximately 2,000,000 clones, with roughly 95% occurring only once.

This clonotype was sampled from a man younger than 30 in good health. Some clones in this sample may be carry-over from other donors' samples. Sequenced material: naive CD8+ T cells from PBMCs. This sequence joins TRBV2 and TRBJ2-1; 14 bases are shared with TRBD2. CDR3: CASSETHRAGGGTSGRREQFF. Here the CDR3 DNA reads TGTGCCAGCAGTGAAACGCACCGGGCAGGGGGTGGGACTAGCGGGAGAAGGGAGCAGTTCTTC.